This passage covers 26 T cell receptor beta chains from one sample sequenced in a study of shared clonotypes between healthy human individuals. Some clones are missing from TCRdb's copy, which holds only in-frame ones; the method was immunoSEQ multiplex PCR. The sample has hundreds of thousands of clones; more than 85% are singletons. Positive CCR7 selection of CD45RO-negative cells yielded the naive CD8 cells, and terminally differentiated effector memory CD45RA+ cells were excluded. The sample was naive CD8+ T cells sorted from blood. The receptors stem from a man younger than 45 in good health.

The gene calls are TRBV19 and TRBJ2-7; possibly TRBD2 for D (5 bases). CDR1 LNHDA and CDR2 SQIVND come from the germline V gene (reference sequence). The CDR3 loop spans 14 amino acids. Trimming pared 7 bases from V and 7 bases from J, leaving 20 bases between. As DNA, the CDR3 is TGTGCCAGTACGCCAGGAGGAGTAGTAAGGGAGCAGTACTTC. Its translation: CASTPGGVVREQYF.

In its sample, this clone was seen once. This sequence joins TRBV12-5 and TRBJ1-1; 9 bases map to TRBD1. The CDR3 is 15 residues long. V dropped 6 bases and J dropped 4; count of bases not matched to a gene: 9. The germline V gene encodes CDR1 LGHNT and CDR2 FRNRAP. In DNA form, the CDR3 reads TGTGCTAGTGGACGGGACAGGGTGATAGGCACTGAAGCTTTCTTT. Translating it yields CASGRDRVIGTEAFF.

The V call is TRBV2, the J call TRBJ2-2; 9 bases map to TRBD1. This CDR3 spans 16 amino acids. Looked up from germline, CDR1 is SNHLY and CDR2 is FYNNEI. Trimming took 3 bases from V and 4 from J; bases not matched to a gene: 6. This CDR3 is CASSDGQGSATGELFF. In DNA, the CDR3 is TGTGCCAGCAGTGACGGACAGGGGAGTGCCACCGGGGAGCTGTTTTTT.

The chain joins TRBV27 to TRBJ2-1, with TRBD1 matching 8 bases. There are 15 residues in the CDR3. Trimming cost V 4 bases and J 4 bases; bases outside gene matches: 6. Germline V gene sequence: CDR1 MNHEY, CDR2 SMNVEV (reference sequence). The CDR3 region has the DNA TGTGCCAGCAGTTCCGGGACAGGAATTTACAATGAGCAGTTCTTC. This sequence encodes CASSSGTGIYNEQFF.

This chain joins TRBV9 and TRBJ2-5; D possibly corresponds to TRBD2 (6 bases). Germline V gives CDR1 SGDLS, CDR2 YYNGEE. CDR3 length: 13 residues. Trimming cost V 4 bases and J 4 bases, with 11 bases left between them. This CDR3 reads CASSPVGGETQYF. For the CDR3, the DNA is TGTGCCAGCAGCCCCGTGGGGGGAGAGACCCAGTACTTC. The full variable domain, rest sourced from reference TRBV9 and TRBJ2-5, is DSGVTQTPKHLITATGQRVTLRCSPRSGDLSVYWYQQSLDQGLQFLIQYYNGEERAKGNILERFSAQQFPDLHSELNLSSLELGDSALYFCASSPVGGETQYFGPGTRLLVL.

The rearrangement joins TRBV10-1 to TRBJ2-7; D unclear. Between the trimmed V and J ends, which lost 4 bases and 6 bases, there was a span of 13 bases. Per the germline V gene, CDR1 is WNHNN and CDR2 is SYGVQD (reference sequence). The length of the CDR3 is 13 residues. The DNA for the CDR3 is TGCGCCAGCAGTGGAGACGCGCCCGGCGAGCAGTACTTC. It encodes CASSGDAPGEQYF.

This rearrangement joins TRBV27 to TRBJ2-2, with 12 nucleotides matching TRBD2. The CDR3 length is 17 residues. CDR1 is MNHEY, CDR2 SMNVEV, per germline (reference sequence). V was pared by 3 bases and J by 5 bases, with 7 bases of the junction left unmatched. The CDR3 here is CASSLFSTSGSTGELFF. For the CDR3, the DNA is TGTGCCAGCAGTTTGTTTTCGACTAGCGGGAGTACCGGGGAGCTGTTTTTT.

The chain carries TRBV7-2 and TRBJ2-3; the match to TRBD2 covers 10 bases. There are 17 residues in the CDR3. Germline V gene lookup returns CDR1 SGHTA and CDR2 FQGNSA. Losses at the gene ends were 5 bases for V and 2 bases for J; bases not matched to a gene: 10. For the CDR3, the DNA is TGTGCCAGCAGCCCAGAGGAGACTAGCGGGTACACAGATACGCAGTATTTT. It specifies CASSPEETSGYTDTQYF.

The chain combines TRBV29-1 with TRBJ2-1, with 11 bases fitting TRBD2. The V gene end was trimmed by 7 bases and the J gene end by 6 bases; junction bases not matched to a gene: 11. Germline assignment: CDR1 SQVTM and CDR2 ANQGSEA. This CDR3 is built from 15 residues. The CDR3 DNA follows: TGCAGCGCAGTAATTAGCGGGAGGGAGAGCAATGAGCAGTTCTTC. It is translated as CSAVISGRESNEQFF.

The chain uses TRBV4-1 and TRBJ1-5, with TRBD1 matching 9 bases. J lost 5 bases, V lost 3 bases, and 8 bases had no gene match. The CDR3 covers 16 residues. Germline CDR1 MGHRA, CDR2 YSYEKL. The CDR3 spells CASSQSGTGRDQPQHF. In nucleotides, the CDR3 is TGCGCCAGCAGCCAGAGCGGGACAGGGAGGGATCAGCCCCAGCATTTT.

V gene TRBV5-1 combines with J gene TRBJ2-5; TRBD1 matches 9 bases. The CDR3 extends over 16 amino acids. CDR1 is SGHRS and CDR2 is YFSETQ in the germline V gene. After removal of 3 bases from V and 5 bases from J, the junction contained 11 bases not matched to a gene. This CDR3 reads CASSSLGQGTLETQYF. DNA of the CDR3: TGCGCCAGCAGCTCCTTGGGACAGGGAACGTTGGAGACCCAGTACTTC.

The V call is TRBV28, the J call TRBJ2-1; 10 bases align to TRBD2. V gave up 5 bases and J gave up 7 bases; unmatched junction bases: 11. There are 16 residues in the CDR3. In germline, CDR1 is MDHEN, CDR2 SYDVKM. This CDR3 is CASSPPLAGDQNEQFF. The CDR3 nucleotides read TGTGCCAGCAGTCCACCCCTAGCGGGAGATCAGAATGAGCAGTTCTTC. The entire variable domain, with the rest obtained from reference TRBV28 and TRBJ2-1, is as follows: DVKVTQSSRYLVKRTGEKVFLECVQDMDHENMFWYRQDPGLGLRLIYFSYDVKMKEKGDIPEGYSVSREKKERFSLILESASTNQTSMYLCASSPPLAGDQNEQFFGPGTRLTVL.

The chain links TRBV27 to TRBJ1-3; D remains unclear. The CDR3 consists of 13 residues. Germline V CDR1 and CDR2: MNHEY, SMNVEV (reference sequence). The germline V and J ends were trimmed by 5 bases and 3 bases, with 8 bases remaining between them. CDR3 sequence: CASSPHFGNTIYF. The CDR3 DNA reads as TGTGCCAGCAGTCCCCATTTTGGAAACACCATATATTTT.

The chain is built from TRBV27 and TRBJ2-7; 13 nucleotides align to TRBD2. This CDR3 has 17 residues. Per germline, CDR1 MNHEY and CDR2 SMNVEV (reference sequence). Unmatched junction bases numbered 9, after V lost 5 bases and J lost 2 bases. CDR3 protein: CASSELAGGRGTYEQYF. Here the CDR3 DNA reads TGTGCCAGCAGTGAACTAGCGGGAGGGCGTGGTACCTACGAGCAGTACTTC.

This rearrangement joins TRBV28 to TRBJ2-3, with TRBD2 matching over 11 bases. V was clipped by 4 bases and J by 0 bases; unmatched bases: 3. The CDR3 is made up of 16 amino acids. Germline lookup yields CDR1 MDHEN and CDR2 SYDVKM. CDR3 DNA: TGTGCCAGCAGTTCGGGACTAGCGGTTAGCACAGATACGCAGTATTTT. Translating gives CASSSGLAVSTDTQYF.

J is TRBJ2-2 and V is TRBV5-1, with 7 bases matching TRBD2. From germline, CDR1 is SGHRS and CDR2 YFSETQ. V trimming: 3 bases; J trimming: 7 bases; junction bases outside the gene matches: 3. This CDR3 is built from 13 residues. The DNA of the CDR3 is TGCGCCAGCAGCTCCCCGGGAGGCGGGGAGCTGTTTTTT. This encodes CASSSPGGGELFF.

This sequence joins TRBV5-6 and TRBJ2-7; the match to TRBD2 covers 8 bases. The CDR3 extends over 16 amino acids. V lost 0 bases and J lost 3; bases outside the gene matches: 8. Germline CDR1 is SGHDT and CDR2 is YYEEEE. The CDR3 sequence: CASSLAAAGGGYEQYF. CDR3 coding DNA: TGTGCCAGCAGCTTGGCCGCGGCGGGAGGAGGCTACGAGCAGTACTTC.

For this clone: At one boundary the junction diverges from the germline segment, which might be a read error. This chain joins TRBV6-5 and TRBJ2-1, with 9 bases aligning to TRBD1. The CDR3 contains 14 residues. Per germline, CDR1 MNHEY and CDR2 SVGAGI. The CDR3: CASSYQGDRAERFF. In DNA form, the CDR3 reads TGTGCCAGCAGTTACCAGGGGGACAGGGCCGAGCGGTTCTTC.

This clone was found a few times. The CDR3 bases are TGTGCCAGCAGCCGATCCCTCGCCTACGAGCAGTACTTC. Translation: CASSRSLAYEQYF. The chain employs TRBV6-1 and TRBJ2-7; D gene unclear. V lost 6 bases and J lost 2, with 11 bases in between. This CDR3 contains 13 residues. The germline gives CDR1 MNHNS, CDR2 SASEGT.

The chain is built from TRBV10-2 and TRBJ2-7; no firm D call. The length of the CDR3 is 12 residues. The germline CDR1 and CDR2 sequences are WSHSY and SAAADI. V gave up 2 bases and J gave up 4 bases, with 6 bases separating them. The CDR3 sequence: CASSEPSYEQYF. The CDR3 DNA reads TGCGCCAGCAGTGAGCCCAGTTACGAGCAGTACTTC.

The rearrangement uses TRBV7-9 and TRBJ2-7; maybe TRBD2 (5 bases). The germline V gene encodes CDR1 SEHNR and CDR2 FQNEAQ (reference sequence). V shed 5 bases and J shed 4 bases, with 18 bases lying between them. The CDR3 extends over 15 amino acids. The CDR3 reads CASSPSPGIAYEQYF. In DNA form, the CDR3 reads TGTGCCAGCAGCCCGTCACCGGGGATTGCTTACGAGCAGTACTTC.

This chain joins TRBV9 and TRBJ2-3; 7 bases map to TRBD2. This CDR3 comprises 16 residues. V trimming: 3 bases; J trimming: 3 bases; junction bases outside the gene matches: 10. CDR1 and CDR2 (germline): SGDLS, YYNGEE. The CDR3: CASSAHRDYSTDTQYF. CDR3 nucleotides: TGTGCCAGCAGCGCTCACCGGGACTATAGTACAGATACGCAGTATTTT. The full variable domain, in which reference TRBV9 and TRBJ2-3 provide the parts outside the CDR3, is DSGVTQTPKHLITATGQRVTLRCSPRSGDLSVYWYQQSLDQGLQFLIQYYNGEERAKGNILERFSAQQFPDLHSELNLSSLELGDSALYFCASSAHRDYSTDTQYFGPGTRLTVL.

The genes are TRBV27 and TRBJ2-1; D possibly matches TRBD1 or TRBD2 (6 bases each). Deletions cut 0 bases from V and 4 bases from J, with 19 bases between. This CDR3 is built from 18 residues. The germline V gene has CDR1 MNHEY and CDR2 SMNVEV (reference sequence). The CDR3 bases are TGTGCCAGCAGTTTATCGGGGGGCTTAGCGTTAGCATACAATGAGCAGTTCTTC. Residues: CASSLSGGLALAYNEQFF.

The chain combines TRBV29-1 with TRBJ2-7; possible D gene TRBD1, 6 bases. The CDR3 length is 14 residues. The germline V and J ends were trimmed by 7 bases and 4 bases, with 20 bases remaining between them. Germline lookup yields CDR1 SQVTM and CDR2 ANQGSEA. The CDR3 loop reads CSAGFRGEGYEQYF. The CDR3 DNA reads as TGCAGCGCTGGCTTCAGGGGAGAGGGGTACGAGCAGTACTTC.

The rearrangement uses TRBV2 and TRBJ1-5; possible D gene TRBD1, 6 bases. CDR3 length: 17 residues. Per the germline V gene, CDR1 is SNHLY and CDR2 is FYNNEI. Trimming shortened V by 6 bases and J by 2 bases, and 20 bases separated the two germline ends. The CDR3 DNA sequence: TGTGCCAGCAGGGGGCAGGGGACCGGTGTTGGCAATCAGCCCCAGCATTTT. Translated, it gives CASRGQGTGVGNQPQHF.

The genes are TRBV21-1 and TRBJ1-1; the table calls TRBD1, which could not be checked here. TRBV21-1 corresponds to a pseudogene. This CDR3 spans 14 amino acids. For the CDR3, the DNA is TGTGCCAGCAGGGACAGGGGACATAACACTGAAGCTTTCTTT. Protein: CASRDRGHNTEAFF.